What follows are 10 T cell receptor beta chains derived from one specimen sequenced in a study of draining lymph node invasion in breast cancer. TCRdb re-called the bulk RNA-seq reads through MiXCR, storing one row per CDR3 protein. The sample carries nearly 2,500 distinct CDR3 sequences, approximately 84% recorded once. Memory conventional CD4 T cells were sorted as CD4+ CD45RA- CD25- cells. Sample: sorted memory CD4+ effector T cells from a lymph node. All receptors derive from a female donor with luminal breast cancer.

The CDR3 loop is CASSLGAGETYEQYF. In nucleotides, the CDR3 is TGTGCCAGCAGCCTGGGCGCAGGGGAAACCTACGAGCAGTACTTC. The V call is TRBV4-2, the J call TRBJ2-7, with TRBD1 as a possible D gene (6 bases). CDR1 is LGHNA, CDR2 YNFKEQ, per germline. V was pared by 4 bases and J by 2 bases, with 15 bases between. CDR3 length equals 15 residues.

Of note for this clonotype: At one of its ends the junction is not consistent with the germline gene, which may arise from a read error. The chain joins TRBV12-3 or TRBV12-4 to TRBJ2-1; a weak D match, TRBD2 (6 bases). This CDR3 comprises 15 residues. The CDR3 protein is CASNRVGGSYNEQFF. The CDR3 nucleotides read TGTGCCAGCAATCGGGTCGGGGGTAGTTACAATGAGCAGTTTTTC.

This rearrangement joins TRBV6-1 to TRBJ2-2; perhaps D is TRBD1 or TRBD2 (5 bases each). Germline CDR1 is MNHNS and CDR2 is SASEGT. Trimming stripped 3 bases from V and 6 bases from J, with 8 bases between. The CDR3 consists of 13 residues. The CDR3 here is CASSEVGAGELFF. The DNA of the CDR3 is TGTGCCAGCAGTGAGGTGGGGGCCGGGGAGCTGTTTTTT.

The rearrangement joins TRBV7-2 to TRBJ2-7, with TRBD1 matching 9 bases. The germline V gene has CDR1 SGHTA and CDR2 FQGNSA. The CDR3 sequence is 14 residues long. V shed 5 bases and J 6 bases; nucleotides not matched to a gene: 8. The CDR3 spells CASSPRTGVPEQYF. DNA for the CDR3: TGTGCCAGCAGCCCACGGACAGGGGTACCCGAGCAGTACTTC.

The chain is built from TRBV24-1 and TRBJ2-3, with a tentative D call TRBD1 (5 bases). Per germline, CDR1 KGHDR and CDR2 SFDVKD. The CDR3 is 13 amino acids. V was trimmed by 6 bases and J by 9 bases, leaving 15 bases between them. The CDR3 coding sequence is TGTGCCACCAGTTCCGAAATGGGGCGGACGCAGTATTTT. This translates into CATSSEMGRTQYF.

This chain uses TRBV3-1 with TRBJ1-2; D remains unclear. V was cut by 0 bases and J by 8 bases, with 10 bases left in between. Germline lookup yields CDR1 LGHDT and CDR2 YNNKEL (reference sequence). The CDR3 extends over 13 amino acids. In nucleotides, the CDR3 is TGTGCCAGCAGCCAAGATCTCCGGGCGGGCTACACCTTC. Amino acid sequence: CASSQDLRAGYTF.

The chain has TRBV7-6 and TRBJ2-5, with D possibly called TRBD1 or TRBD2 (5 bases each). Germline loops: CDR1 SGHVS, CDR2 FNYEAQ. The CDR3 consists of 14 residues. V lost 3 bases to trimming and J lost 5 bases, with 13 bases between them. Here the CDR3 reads CASSFTGLGETQYF. CDR3 DNA sequence: TGTGCCAGCAGCTTTACGGGGCTAGGGGAGACCCAGTACTTC.

This clonotype came up a few times. The chain uses TRBV5-6 and TRBJ2-7; D not certain. From germline, CDR1 is SGHDT and CDR2 YYEEEE. The V end lost 3 bases, the J end lost 3 bases, and 13 bases lay between the germline ends. The CDR3 sequence is 14 residues long. CDR3 bases: TGTGCCAGCAGCTGGGTTCGCGGATGCTACGAGCAGTACGTC. The encoded protein is CASSWVRGCYEQYV.

The V gene is TRBV7-9, the J gene TRBJ2-7; 8 nucleotides line up with TRBD1. This CDR3 comprises 14 residues. Germline CDR1 reads SEHNR; CDR2 reads FQNEAQ (reference sequence). Trimming took 5 bases from V and 6 from J; bases not matched to a gene: 9. CDR3 nucleotides: TGTGCCAGCAGCCTGGACAGGGTTTTGCGCGAGCAGTACTTC. Its protein product is CASSLDRVLREQYF.

CDR3 sequence reads: CASSQDLTVTNEKLFF. CDR3 DNA sequence: TGCGCCAGCAGCCAAGATCTCACCGTTACTAATGAAAAACTGTTTTTT. The chain has TRBV4-1 and TRBJ1-4; the D is unclear. The CDR3 loop spans 16 amino acids. Germline assignment: CDR1 MGHRA and CDR2 YSYEKL. Trimming pared 0 bases from V and 2 bases from J, leaving 10 bases between.